This T cell receptor beta chain stems from a study of cytomegalovirus exposure and HLA in healthy donors. In this sample, this clone turned up once. The PCR contained 60 Vbeta and 13 Jbeta primers. The assay was immunoSEQ multiplex PCR, and TCRdb's table has in-frame clones only and misses some. The sample lists under 100,000 clones, around four fifths seen once, with under 2.5% in the top ten. CDR1 and CDR2 from the germline V gene are SGHAT and FQNNGV. J gave up 5 bases and V 3 bases, and 7 bases lay outside the gene matches. This CDR3 contains 16 residues. This clonotype was sampled from a boy between 10 and 17 years old in good health and CMV-seronegative. The sample taken for sequencing was PBMCs. J is TRBJ2-1 and V is TRBV11-2; 10 positions match TRBD1. CDR3 sequence reads: CASSLPGQGSDNEQFF. CDR3 sequence (DNA): TGTGCCAGCAGCTTGCCGGGACAGGGGTCTGACAATGAGCAGTTCTTC. Full variable domain (outside the CDR3, taken from reference TRBV11-2 and TRBJ2-1): EAGVAQSPRYKIIEKRQSVAFWCNPISGHATLYWYQQILGQGPKLLIQFQNNGVVDDSQLPKDRFSAERLKGVDSTLKIQPAKLEDSAVYLCASSLPGQGSDNEQFFGPGTRLTVL.